Below, 25 T cell receptor beta chains from the same sample are listed, as sequenced in a study of blood T cells in healthy people across ages. The authors ran a second PCR of 7 to 11 cycles using a sample-barcoded 5' primer and a J-beta primer mix. TCRdb ran MiXCR on the 5' RACE reads and lists one entry per CDR3 protein. The repertoire holds roughly 700,000 distinct CDR3 sequences, approximately 25% seen once, with under 9.5% in the top ten. This same sample was also part of a study on T cells of mothers and their children.

What was sequenced was blood. These TCRs come from a boy younger than 18 in good health.

There are a few counts of this clonotype. The V call is TRBV12-3 or TRBV12-4, the J call TRBJ1-6, with D perhaps matching TRBD1 (6 bases). Deletions cut 6 bases from V and 11 bases from J, with 17 bases between. The CDR3 consists of 14 residues. The DNA of the CDR3 is TGTGCCAGCAGCTCTGCCAGGTCAGGGGCACCCCTCCACTTT. Amino acid sequence: CASSSARSGAPLHF.

The V call is TRBV29-1, the J call TRBJ2-5, with a weak D call TRBD2 (5 bases). The CDR3 extends over 12 amino acids. V lost 4 bases and J 5 bases, leaving 11 bases between the germline ends. Looked up from germline, CDR1 is SQVTM and CDR2 is ANQGSEA. CDR3 bases: TGCAGCGTTGTTAGAGCGGCGGAGACCCAGTACTTC. This sequence encodes CSVVRAAETQYF.

This clonotype turned up a few times. This chain joins TRBV10-3 and TRBJ1-2, with D perhaps matching TRBD1 (6 bases). Trimming pared 5 bases from V and 8 bases from J, leaving 12 bases between. The V gene's germline CDR1 is ENHRY and CDR2 SYGVKD. This CDR3 region has 12 residues. The CDR3 sequence is CAISYRDEGYTF. As DNA, the CDR3 is TGTGCCATCAGTTACAGGGACGAGGGCTACACCTTC.

This chain uses TRBV27 with TRBJ1-5; the D is unclear. CDR3 length: 16 residues. V lost 1 base to trimming and J lost 5 bases, with 15 bases between them. Germline CDR1 MNHEY, CDR2 SMNVEV (reference sequence). CDR3 sequence (DNA): TGTGCCAGCAGTTTATTGGCAGGCCCCCAGCATCAGCCCCAGCATTTT. Translation: CASSLLAGPQHQPQHF.

The table lists this clonotype with a few counts. The chain couples TRBV29-1 to TRBJ2-5; D possibly corresponds to TRBD1 (6 bases). The V end lost 6 bases, the J end lost 5 bases, and 10 bases lay between the germline ends. This CDR3 spans 11 amino acids. Looked up from germline, CDR1 is SQVTM and CDR2 is ANQGSEA. DNA for the CDR3: TGCAGCGTGAGGGGGAGCGAGACCCAGTACTTC. As protein: CSVRGSETQYF.

This clonotype was seen a handful of times. The rearrangement joins TRBV11-2 to TRBJ1-2, with D perhaps TRBD1 (5 bases). Germline V gives CDR1 SGHAT, CDR2 FQNNGV. Trimming pared 2 bases from V and 3 bases from J, leaving 10 bases between. This CDR3 comprises 14 residues. This CDR3 reads CASSLRQGDYGYTF. The CDR3 nucleotides read TGTGCCAGCAGCTTACGTCAGGGCGACTATGGCTACACCTTC.

The chain carries TRBV4-1 and TRBJ2-3, with 9 nucleotides matching TRBD2. The CDR3 runs to 18 residues. Germline CDR1 and CDR2: MGHRA and YSYEKL. The V and J ends lost 1 base and 5 bases, in that order; junction bases with no gene match: 13. CDR3 protein: CASSQGALKAGGGDTQYF. CDR3 sequence (DNA): TGCGCCAGCAGCCAAGGCGCACTCAAAGCGGGAGGTGGAGATACGCAGTATTTT.

The rearrangement links TRBV27 to TRBJ1-2; D call uncertain. V lost 6 bases, J lost 3 bases, and 11 bases lay in between. The CDR3 covers 13 residues. Germline V lookup: CDR1 MNHEY, CDR2 SMNVEV (reference sequence). Here the CDR3 reads CASSQTAHYGYTF. The CDR3, as DNA: TGTGCCAGCAGCCAAACAGCCCACTATGGCTACACCTTC.

The chain carries TRBV29-1 and TRBJ1-4; the match to TRBD1 covers 11 bases. This CDR3 is 15 amino acids long. Germline V gene lookup returns CDR1 SQVTM and CDR2 ANQGSEA. V dropped 6 bases and J dropped 6; count of bases not matched to a gene: 9. CDR3: CSVTRTGGEDEKLFF. The CDR3 DNA sequence: TGCAGCGTGACCAGGACAGGGGGCGAGGATGAAAAACTGTTTTTT.

The table lists this clonotype with a few counts. The chain joins TRBV6-1 to TRBJ2-1, with D hard to call. V was cut by 8 bases and J by 4 bases, with 3 bases left in between. CDR1 is MNHNS, CDR2 SASEGT, per germline. This CDR3 has 10 residues. The CDR3 loop is CASRYNEQFF. In DNA, the CDR3 is TGTGCCAGCCGGTACAATGAGCAGTTCTTC.

The CDR3 sequence is CASSLVRGAYEQYF. The CDR3 DNA reads as TGTGCCAGCAGCTTAGTCCGCGGAGCATACGAGCAGTACTTC. The rearrangement joins TRBV7-2 to TRBJ2-5; no definite D call. The end of the DNA aligns better with TRBJ2-7, so the J call may be wrong. This CDR3 is 14 amino acids long. The V gene's germline CDR1 is SGHTA and CDR2 FQGNSA.

The chain carries TRBV7-8 and TRBJ2-1, with 10 bases fitting TRBD2. The DNA matches TRBJ2-7 better at its end, which makes the J call doubtful. The CDR3 has 15 amino acids. Germline values: CDR1 SGHVS, CDR2 FQNEAQ. CDR3 protein: CASSTGLAETSEQYF. The CDR3 coding sequence is TGTGCCAGCAGCACCGGACTAGCGGAGACCTCCGAGCAGTACTTC.

The CDR3 DNA follows: TGTGCCAGCAGTCCGGGGAACCACGAGCAGTACTTC. Its translation is CASSPGNHEQYF. J is TRBJ2-7 and V is TRBV12-3 or TRBV12-4, with D maybe TRBD2 (5 bases). Trimming removed 5 bases at V and 5 bases at J, with 10 bases between. The CDR3 is 12 residues long.

This clonotype has just a few counts. The chain combines TRBV12-3 or TRBV12-4 with TRBJ2-2; D possibly corresponds to TRBD1 (5 bases). Deletions cut 3 bases from V and 4 bases from J, with 12 bases between. The CDR3 contains 15 residues. The CDR3 is CASSFRGASTGELFF. CDR3 DNA: TGTGCCAGCAGTTTTAGGGGCGCGAGCACCGGGGAGCTGTTTTTT.

In its sample, this clonotype was seen a few times. The chain has TRBV29-1 and TRBJ2-1, with 8 bases identical to TRBD2. The V segment lost 0 bases and the J segment 7 bases; nucleotides outside the gene matches: 11. Germline V lookup: CDR1 SQVTM, CDR2 ANQGSEA. The CDR3 contains 16 residues. The CDR3 sequence: CSVEDRGGRTVNEQFF. CDR3 coding DNA: TGCAGCGTTGAAGATCGGGGCGGGAGGACGGTTAATGAGCAGTTCTTC.

This chain links TRBV20-1 with TRBJ2-5, with 9 bases matching TRBD2. The DNA end lines up better with TRBJ2-1; the J call may be wrong. The CDR3 is 15 amino acids. Germline lookup yields CDR1 DFQATT and CDR2 SNEGSKA (reference sequence). Here the CDR3 reads CSAREMTSGYNEQFF. CDR3 sequence (DNA): TGCAGTGCTAGAGAAATGACTAGCGGTTACAATGAGCAGTTCTTC.

The V call is TRBV4-1, the J call TRBJ2-7, with D perhaps matching TRBD1 (6 bases). V was cut by 3 bases and J by 3 bases, with 15 bases left in between. CDR1 MGHRA and CDR2 YSYEKL come from the germline V gene. This CDR3 spans 15 amino acids. CDR3 DNA: TGCGCCAGCAGCCAGACACAGGGATCCGGCTACGAGCAGTACTTC. Its protein is CASSQTQGSGYEQYF.

This rearrangement joins TRBV28 to TRBJ2-1, with D perhaps matching TRBD2 (5 bases). V lost 5 bases to trimming and J lost 10 bases, with 24 bases between them. This CDR3 region has 16 residues. From germline, CDR1 is MDHEN and CDR2 SYDVKM. The DNA of the CDR3 is TGTGCCAGCAGTCCCCAAGGACTCCCCTCTGTCAGCGAGCAGTTCTTC. Protein product: CASSPQGLPSVSEQFF.

This chain connects TRBV5-6 to TRBJ2-1; 9 bases line up with TRBD2. The CDR3 contains 16 residues. V lost 4 bases and J lost 1; bases outside the gene matches: 6. CDR1 and CDR2 (germline): SGHDT, YYEEEE. CDR3 sequence reads: CASSVYSGGSYNEQFF. CDR3 bases: TGTGCCAGCAGCGTTTATAGCGGGGGTTCCTACAATGAGCAGTTCTTC.

The chain joins TRBV29-1 to TRBJ1-1, with D maybe TRBD1 (5 bases). Germline CDR1 is SQVTM and CDR2 is ANQGSEA. V was shortened by 3 bases and J by 0 bases, with 14 bases between the two germline ends. This CDR3 comprises 15 residues. CDR3: CSVEGGVEVNTEAFF. The DNA of the CDR3 is TGCAGCGTTGAGGGGGGGGTCGAGGTGAACACTGAAGCTTTCTTT.

This clonotype was picked up a small number of times. This rearrangement joins TRBV10-2 to TRBJ2-3; 7 nucleotides align to TRBD2. The trim removed 6 bases at V and 3 bases at J, leaving 9 bases unmatched. Germline loops: CDR1 WSHSY, CDR2 SAAADI. The CDR3 is 15 residues long. The CDR3 here is CASSYLAEGTDTQYF. The CDR3 DNA follows: TGCGCCAGCAGCTACCTAGCGGAGGGTACAGATACGCAGTATTTT.

The sample holds a few counts of this clonotype. V gene TRBV2 combines with J gene TRBJ2-7; D may be TRBD1 or TRBD2 (6 bases each). Trimming took 7 bases from V and 3 from J, leaving 16 bases between them. The germline V gene encodes CDR1 SNHLY and CDR2 FYNNEI. The CDR3 has 14 amino acids. CDR3 residues: CASIGAGDFYEQYF. As DNA, the CDR3 is TGTGCCAGCATTGGGGCAGGGGACTTCTACGAGCAGTACTTC.

The genes are TRBV5-6 and TRBJ2-3; D gene unclear. V lost 4 bases and J 1 base, leaving 25 bases between the germline ends. Germline V lookup: CDR1 SGHDT, CDR2 YYEEEE. CDR3 size: 19 residues. CDR3: CASSDPEVLTETGTDTQYF. The CDR3 DNA reads TGTGCCAGCAGCGACCCCGAGGTGCTGACGGAGACTGGCACAGATACGCAGTATTTT.

The chain has TRBV6-1 and TRBJ1-5; no reliable D call. The length of the CDR3 is 13 residues. Germline assignment: CDR1 MNHNS and CDR2 SASEGT. Deletions cut 1 base from V and 10 bases from J, with 11 bases between. In nucleotides, the CDR3 is TGTGCCAGCAGTGAAGTCGCCGCGGACCCCCAGCATTTT. Translating it yields CASSEVAADPQHF.

The chain combines TRBV7-2 with TRBJ2-6; D unclear. Between the trimmed V and J ends, which lost 1 base and 0 bases, there was a span of 16 bases. CDR1 SGHTA and CDR2 FQGNSA come from the germline V gene. This CDR3 comprises 19 residues. CDR3 nucleotides: TGTGCCAGCAGCTTAGGTCGTCTTACGACCGTCTCTGGGGCCAACGTCCTGACTTTC. Translated: CASSLGRLTTVSGANVLTF.